This TCR beta chain was sequenced in a study of technical replicates of blood from several donors. TCRdb's table, derived via immunoSEQ multiplex PCR, lists solely in-frame clones and lacks some. The sample records around 80,000 clones, about 91% being singletons. Germline-derived CDR1 and CDR2 are MNHEY and SVGAGI. The CDR3 totals 13 residues. V lost 6 bases to trimming and J lost 3 bases, with 12 bases between them. The V and J genes are TRBV6-5 and TRBJ2-7, with a possible D match to TRBD1 (5 bases). The source material was T cells isolated from PBMCs. This clonotype was sampled from a human donor in good health. CDR3 sequence reads: CASSPVQGYEQYF. CDR3 nucleotide sequence: TGTGCCAGCAGCCCGGTTCAGGGCTACGAGCAGTACTTC.